These T cell receptor beta chains were read from a single sample in a study of spatial heterogeneity in lung cancer. A single record per CDR3 protein comes from TCRdb applying MiXCR to the 5' RACE reads. The table lists 45,000 to 50,000 distinct CDR3 sequences, 10% to 15% of them singletons. This specimen was PBMCs, taken at follow-up. Receptors originate from a male donor with early-stage non-small cell lung cancer. The conserved cysteine and the conserved F or W are not part of the CDR3 here. Expanded clones get a size class; other rows say once, few or many, or leave the size out.

CDR3aa	abundance	v_gene
ASSYSGSGNSYEQY	NA	TRBV6-5
AWALRGNQPQH	many	TRBV30
ASSYDVGGSGNTIY	NA	TRBV6-5
ASSLEGPNYGYT	few	TRBV12-3/TRBV12-4
ASRQDRANTEAF	many	TRBV6-4
ASSELVSTDTQY	many	TRBV2
ASKQAESTDTQY	once	TRBV7-9
ASSYSSGEAYGYT	NA	TRBV6-5
ASSYNRDSTGELF	NA	TRBV11-1
ASSVDRENEQF	few	TRBV5-1
ASSLAGGSYEQY	many	TRBV12-3/TRBV12-4
SAPRAGSNQPQH	many	TRBV20-1
SARIDRNTEAF	many	TRBV20-1
ASSQVYVGNREGYT	NA	TRBV4-1
ASSPTANSYSPLH	NA	TRBV18
ASSLDENTEAF	many	TRBV11-2
SARGAGGNQPQH	many	TRBV20-1
ASSSGGSGRGNTIY	many	TRBV7-2
ASSRGGLNEQF	few	TRBV7-9
ASSLDGGRAYNEQF	few	TRBV5-1
ASSYGTLNQPQH	many	TRBV6-6
ASSVGLAGLRGNTGELF	many	TRBV9
ASSAQPSSYEQY	many	TRBV7-2
ASSLSGQLRELF	many	TRBV27
ASTPGLASYEQY	NA	TRBV6-2/TRBV6-3
SAFGQDNYGYT	many	TRBV20-1
ASSPGQQMNTEAF	NA	TRBV18
ASSSSGGETQY	many	TRBV7-9
ASTKGLAWNEQF	NA	TRBV19
ASSLSDRTSTGELF	many	TRBV5-4